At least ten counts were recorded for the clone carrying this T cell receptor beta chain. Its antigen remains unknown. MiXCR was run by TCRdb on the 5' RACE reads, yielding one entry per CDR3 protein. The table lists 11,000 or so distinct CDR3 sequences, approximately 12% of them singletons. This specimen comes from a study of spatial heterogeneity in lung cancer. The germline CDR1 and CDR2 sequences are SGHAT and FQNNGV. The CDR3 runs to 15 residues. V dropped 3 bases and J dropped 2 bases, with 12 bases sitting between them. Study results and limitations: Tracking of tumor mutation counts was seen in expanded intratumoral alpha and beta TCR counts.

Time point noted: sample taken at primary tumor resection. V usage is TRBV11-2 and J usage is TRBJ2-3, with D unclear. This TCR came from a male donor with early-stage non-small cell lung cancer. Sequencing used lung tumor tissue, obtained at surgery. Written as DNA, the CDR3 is TGTGCCAGCAGCTTTACGGGTACTTCCACAGATACGCAGTATTTT. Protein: CASSFTGTSTDTQYF.